The 17 T cell receptor beta chains below all came from one sample that was sequenced in a study of shared clonotypes between healthy human individuals. Clones were read by immunoSEQ multiplex PCR, and TCRdb kept only the in-frame ones, dropping some. This repertoire shows some 2 million clones, 85% to 95% found once; its top ten account for roughly 0.13%. The specimen was naive CD4+ T cells sorted from blood. Regarding subset: CD45RA+ positively selected. These receptors came from a man younger than 35 in good health.

The genes are TRBV7-9 and TRBJ2-7; 9 nucleotides match TRBD1. CDR3 length equals 13 residues. Germline trimming cut 5 bases from V and 13 bases from J; bases unmatched to any gene: 12. Germline CDR1 is SEHNR and CDR2 is FQNEAQ (reference sequence). The CDR3 DNA follows: TGTGCCAGCAGCCCCGGGACAGGGCAACAAAAATACTTC. It encodes CASSPGTGQQKYF.

This sequence joins TRBV6-5 and TRBJ2-2, with D hard to call. The V gene's germline CDR1 is MNHEY and CDR2 SVGAGI. V was pared by 0 bases and J by 5 bases, with 13 bases between. The CDR3 loop spans 16 amino acids. CDR3 DNA: TGTGCCAGCAGTTACTCGAATTTGGGCCCGACCGGGGAGCTGTTTTTT. Amino acid sequence: CASSYSNLGPTGELFF.

The chain combines TRBV4-1 with TRBJ2-2; 9 nucleotides match TRBD2. The V and J ends lost 5 bases and 0 bases, in that order; junction bases with no gene match: 1. This CDR3 contains 15 residues. CDR1 MGHRA and CDR2 YSYEKL come from the germline V gene. The CDR3 loop reads CASSSSGTNTGELFF. The CDR3 DNA reads as TGCGCCAGCAGCTCTAGCGGGACGAACACCGGGGAGCTGTTTTTT.

As to this clone: Different DNA sequences within this sample yield the same CDR3. The genes are TRBV18 and TRBJ2-1, with 7 bases aligning to TRBD2. The CDR3 consists of 13 residues. Unmatched junction bases numbered 1, after V lost 3 bases and J lost 5 bases. Germline loops: CDR1 KGHSH, CDR2 LQKENI. CDR3 coding DNA: TGTGCCAGCTCACCGGGACTAAACAATGAGCAGTTCTTC. Translation gives CASSPGLNNEQFF.

This clone was recorded only once. The chain carries TRBV5-1 and TRBJ2-3; TRBD1 agrees at 8 bases. This CDR3 has 14 amino acids. J was trimmed by 5 bases and V by 1 base; bases with no gene match: 3. The germline V gene has CDR1 SGHRS and CDR2 YFSETQ. In DNA form, the CDR3 reads TGCGCCAGCAGCTTGCAGGGGGCGGAAGATACGCAGTATTTT. This sequence encodes CASSLQGAEDTQYF.

This CDR3 is CASRPWGGNGYTF. In DNA, the CDR3 is TGTGCCAGCAGACCTTGGGGCGGGAATGGCTACACCTTC. V is TRBV5-4 and J is TRBJ1-2; the D gene is possibly TRBD1 (5 bases). The germline gives CDR1 SGHNT, CDR2 YYREEE (reference sequence). Trimming pared 5 bases from V and 6 bases from J, leaving 14 bases between. The CDR3 is 13 residues long.

The chain carries TRBV2 and TRBJ1-5; 7 nucleotides agree with TRBD1. In germline, CDR1 is SNHLY, CDR2 FYNNEI. V shed 6 bases and J 4 bases; nucleotides not matched to a gene: 18. The CDR3 runs to 18 residues. The CDR3 here is CASRAYRPQDRVNQPQHF. In nucleotides, the CDR3 is TGTGCCAGCAGGGCATATCGACCTCAAGACAGGGTGAATCAGCCCCAGCATTTT. Drawing the rest from reference TRBV2 and TRBJ1-5, the complete variable domain is EPEVTQTPSHQVTQMGQEVILRCVPISNHLYFYWYRQILGQKVEFLVSFYNNEISEKSEIFDDQFSVERPDGSNFTLKIRSTKLEDSAMYFCASRAYRPQDRVNQPQHFGDGTRLSIL.

CDR3 residues: CASRNQGGSTDTQYF. The CDR3 DNA follows: TGTGCCAGCAGGAATCAGGGGGGAAGCACAGATACGCAGTATTTT. The V and J genes are TRBV2 and TRBJ2-3; maybe TRBD1 (7 bases). Trimming cost V 6 bases and J 0 bases, with 13 bases left between them. The germline V gene has CDR1 SNHLY and CDR2 FYNNEI. The CDR3 is 15 amino acids. The entire variable domain, with the rest obtained from reference TRBV2 and TRBJ2-3, is as follows: EPEVTQTPSHQVTQMGQEVILRCVPISNHLYFYWYRQILGQKVEFLVSFYNNEISEKSEIFDDQFSVERPDGSNFTLKIRSTKLEDSAMYFCASRNQGGSTDTQYFGPGTRLTVL.

The rearrangement uses TRBV7-9 and TRBJ1-4, with 9 bases fitting TRBD1. The CDR3 runs 16 residues. Germline CDR1 is SEHNR and CDR2 is FQNEAQ (reference sequence). V was pared by 0 bases and J by 8 bases, with 7 bases of the junction left unmatched. The CDR3 DNA sequence: TGTGCCAGCAGCTTAGCAGTTCGGACAGGGGACGAAAAACTGTTTTTT. Encoded protein: CASSLAVRTGDEKLFF.

This rearrangement joins TRBV9 to TRBJ2-5; TRBD1 might be the D (6 bases). The germline V and J ends were trimmed by 4 bases and 4 bases, with 23 bases remaining between them. Germline V gene lookup returns CDR1 SGDLS and CDR2 YYNGEE. CDR3 length: 17 residues. The CDR3: CASSPTPGSDSGETQYF. The CDR3 coding sequence is TGTGCCAGCAGCCCTACGCCCGGCTCGGACAGCGGAGAGACCCAGTACTTC.

J is TRBJ1-1 and V is TRBV19, with D hard to call. CDR1 is LNHDA, CDR2 SQIVND, per germline (reference sequence). This CDR3 is 11 amino acids long. With 4 bases removed from V and 10 bases from J, the gap between germline ends came to 10 bases. The CDR3 reads CASSSPPIAFF. The CDR3 DNA is TGTGCCAGTAGTAGCCCTCCCATAGCTTTCTTT.

This sequence joins TRBV30 and TRBJ1-3, with a possible D match to TRBD1 (6 bases). The CDR3 is made up of 13 amino acids. Between the trimmed V and J ends, which lost 3 bases and 4 bases, there was a span of 10 bases. The germline V gene encodes CDR1 GTSNPN and CDR2 SVGIG (reference sequence). For the CDR3, the DNA is TGTGCCTGGAGCGGACAGCTGGGAAACACCATATATTTT. This encodes CAWSGQLGNTIYF. Full variable domain (outside the CDR3, taken from reference TRBV30 and TRBJ1-3): SQTIHQWPATLVQPVGSPLSLECTVEGTSNPNLYWYRQAAGRGLQLLFYSVGIGQISSEVPQNLSASRPQDRQFILSSKKLLLSDSGFYLCAWSGQLGNTIYFGEGSWLTVV.

The chain has TRBV5-1 and TRBJ2-2; no reliable D call. Per germline, CDR1 SGHRS and CDR2 YFSETQ. Trimming took off 0 bases at V and 4 bases at J, with 10 bases between the two ends. The CDR3 contains 15 residues. The DNA of the CDR3 is TGCGCCAGCAGCTTGGACAGCGCGGCCACCGGGGAGCTGTTTTTT. It translates to CASSLDSAATGELFF.

This clone is a singleton in its sample. The chain carries TRBV2 and TRBJ2-5; D gene ambiguous. The germline V gene has CDR1 SNHLY and CDR2 FYNNEI. V dropped 0 bases and J dropped 5 bases, with 4 bases sitting between them. The CDR3 runs 12 residues. Written as DNA, the CDR3 is TGTGCCAGCAGTGAAGCCGGGGAGACCCAGTACTTC. It yields the protein CASSEAGETQYF.

J is TRBJ2-7 and V is TRBV11-2, with D maybe TRBD1 (6 bases). Germline lookup yields CDR1 SGHAT and CDR2 FQNNGV. The CDR3 is 13 amino acids. V lost 2 bases, J lost 12 bases, and 17 bases lay in between. CDR3 residues: CASSLSRQVSLYF. The CDR3 DNA sequence: TGTGCCAGCAGCTTATCTAGACAGGTCTCGCTGTACTTC.

The chain uses TRBV5-1 and TRBJ2-3; 9 bases are a match to TRBD2. The CDR3 runs to 14 residues. CDR1 is SGHRS and CDR2 is YFSETQ in the germline V gene. Trimming at V came to 4 bases and at J to 3 bases, leaving 3 bases not matched to a gene. The CDR3 nucleotides read TGCGCCAGCAGCGGCAGCGGGGGGACAGATACGCAGTATTTT. It specifies CASSGSGGTDTQYF.

This rearrangement joins TRBV27 to TRBJ2-7; possible D gene TRBD2, 6 bases. Germline CDR1 reads MNHEY; CDR2 reads SMNVEV (reference sequence). V lost 5 bases and J 0 bases, leaving 11 bases between the germline ends. The CDR3 length is 14 residues. In DNA form, the CDR3 reads TGTGCCAGCAGTACCCCGGACTACTCCTACGAGCAGTACTTC. It specifies CASSTPDYSYEQYF.